Listed below are T cell receptor beta chains from one sample, sequenced in a study of T cells after somatic rescue of genetic block. Data came from immunoSEQ multiplex PCR; TCRdb stores just in-frame clones and leaves some out. The sample has roughly 13,000 clones; roughly 73% are singletons. The sample consisted of peripheral blood mononuclear cells (PBMCs). The receptors derive from a boy aged 5 to 17. Each CDR3 is given with its conserved first and last residue. D genes are given only for firm matches. Clone size is given for some rows only: seen once, a few or many times, or a class if the clone is expanded.

d_call clone_size j_call v_call cdr3_aa cdr3_nt
TRBD2 - TRBJ2-7 TRBV18 CASSPKITSGLSSYEQYF TGTGCCAGCTCACCAAAAATAACTAGCGGGTTGAGCTCCTACGAGCAGTACTTC
- - TRBJ2-3 TRBV11-2 CASSRRTRSGTDTQYF TGTGCCAGCAGCCGCCGGACCCGCTCGGGCACAGATACGCAGTATTTT
- - TRBJ1-4 TRBV29-1 CSVLRQGGEKLFF TGCAGCGTTTTACGGCAGGGTGGGGAAAAACTGTTTTTT
- few TRBJ2-7 TRBV9 CASSVGPTYEQYF TGTGCCAGCAGCGTAGGCCCCACCTACGAGCAGTACTTC
TRBD2 - TRBJ2-5 TRBV18 CASRGGQETQYF TGTGCCAGCCGGGGGGGGCAAGAGACCCAGTACTTC
TRBD1 few TRBJ2-2 TRBV5-1 CASSFRDRGNGELFF TGCGCCAGCAGCTTCCGGGACAGGGGTAACGGGGAGCTGTTTTTT
- - TRBJ1-2 TRBV5-1 CASSLDTYGYTF TGCGCCAGCAGCTTGGACACCTATGGCTACACCTTC
TRBD2 - TRBJ2-7 TRBV28 CASSFSGGAYEQYF TGTGCCAGCAGTTTTAGCGGGGGGGCCTACGAGCAGTACTTC
- - TRBJ2-7 TRBV5-5 CASSLGFYEQYF TGTGCCAGCAGCTTGGGGTTCTACGAGCAGTACTTC
- few TRBJ1-1 TRBV6-5 CASSYRVTNTEAFF TGTGCCAGCAGTTACAGGGTGACGAACACTGAAGCTTTCTTT
TRBD1 - TRBJ2-7 TRBV10-3 CAISERGQARQYF TGTGCCATCAGTGAGCGAGGACAGGCCCGGCAGTACTTC
- - TRBJ2-7 TRBV18 CASSPPSTWYEQYF TGTGCCAGCTCACCCCCCTCTACATGGTACGAGCAGTACTTC
- - TRBJ1-2 TRBV2 CASSEGRPSRPYGYTF TGTGCCAGCAGTGAAGGGAGGCCATCCCGGCCCTATGGCTACACCTTC
- - TRBJ2-2 TRBV19 CASSINFRDTGELFF TGTGCCAGTAGTATCAATTTCCGGGACACCGGGGAGCTGTTTTTT
- - TRBJ2-7 TRBV10-2 CASRPLGAGNEQYF TGCGCCAGTCGGCCTTTGGGGGCAGGAAACGAGCAGTACTTC
TRBD1 - TRBJ1-3 TRBV19 CASDQGASGNTIYF TGTGCCAGTGACCAGGGGGCGAGCGGAAACACCATATATTTT
- - TRBJ2-7 TRBV6-1 CASSEDIFLGTFYEQYF TGTGCCAGCAGTGAAGATATATTTCTCGGGACGTTCTACGAGCAGTACTTC
- once TRBJ1-1 TRBV28 CASSLRYMTAAFF TGTGCCAGCAGTTTAAGGTACATGACAGCGGCTTTCTTT
- - TRBJ1-5 TRBV19 CASSTRVNQPQHF TGTGCCAGTAGTACCAGGGTTAATCAGCCCCAGCATTTT
- - TRBJ2-5 TRBV18 CASSPLTGMQETQYF TGTGCCAGCTCACCACTCACAGGGATGCAAGAGACCCAGTACTTC
TRBD2 - TRBJ2-2 TRBV5-5 CASSTRLAGVTGELFF TGTGCCAGCAGCACCCGACTAGCGGGAGTAACCGGGGAGCTGTTTTTT
TRBD1 - TRBJ2-7 TRBV10-3 CAIRPGQGSYEQYF TGTGCCATCAGGCCGGGACAGGGGTCCTACGAGCAGTACTTC
TRBD2 once TRBJ2-3 TRBV5-6 CASSSIAGGVTDTQYF TGTGCCAGCAGCTCGATAGCGGGGGGGGTCACAGATACGCAGTATTTT
- - TRBJ1-2 TRBV5-1 CASSLEGQNYGYTF TGCGCCAGCAGCTTGGAAGGACAGAACTATGGCTACACCTTC
- - TRBJ1-3 TRBV7-9 CASSLVGGPRNTIYF TGTGCCAGCAGCTTAGTCGGGGGTCCGAGAAACACCATATATTTT
TRBD1 once TRBJ2-5 TRBV18 CASSPRGTVQETQYF TGTGCCAGCTCACCCAGGGGGACAGTTCAAGAGACCCAGTACTTC
- - TRBJ2-7 TRBV29-1 CSAAWASYEQYF TGCAGCGCTGCGTGGGCGTCCTACGAGCAGTACTTC
- - TRBJ2-1 TRBV10-3 CAISVSAGGGNEQFF TGTGCCATCAGTGTCAGCGCAGGGGGAGGAAATGAGCAGTTCTTC
- - TRBJ1-4 TRBV28 CASSLLGPDGEKLFF TGTGCCAGCAGTTTATTGGGGCCTGATGGTGAAAAACTGTTTTTT
TRBD2 - TRBJ2-2 TRBV7-3 CASSTKTSPTSGQNTGELFF TGTGCCAGCAGCACTAAAACCTCCCCTACTAGCGGGCAGAACACCGGGGAGCTGTTTTTT
TRBD1 - TRBJ1-6 TRBV14 CASSPRTGKTNSPLHF TGTGCCAGCAGCCCAAGGACAGGGAAAACCAATTCACCCCTCCACTTT
- few TRBJ1-2 TRBV7-2 CASSLQNYGYTF TGTGCCAGCAGCTTACAGAACTATGGCTACACCTTC
TRBD1 - TRBJ1-6 TRBV5-6 CASSFRDSRSYNSPLHF TGTGCCAGCAGCTTTCGGGACAGTCGCTCCTATAATTCACCCCTCCACTTT
TRBD1 - TRBJ1-6 TRBV5-1 CASRSGTGNRNSPLHF TGCGCCAGCAGATCCGGGACAGGGAATCGGAATTCACCCCTCCACTTT
TRBD2 - TRBJ2-7 TRBV28 CASSFGVAGYEQYF TGTGCCAGCAGTTTTGGGGTAGCGGGGTACGAGCAGTACTTC
- few TRBJ2-6 TRBV15 CATSWPQEGANVLTF TGTGCCACCAGCTGGCCCCAGGAAGGGGCCAACGTCCTGACTTTC
TRBD2 - TRBJ2-4 TRBV28 CASSFTVLAGSYATKNIQYF TGTGCCAGCAGTTTTACGGTCCTAGCGGGATCCTATGCGACCAAAAACATTCAGTACTTC
- - TRBJ2-7 TRBV21-1 CASSTSPSHPTYEQYF TGTGCCAGCAGCACTTCCCCTAGCCACCCGACCTACGAGCAGTACTTC
- - TRBJ2-7 TRBV28 CASSADVGRSYEQYF TGTGCCAGCAGTGCGGACGTCGGCCGGTCCTACGAGCAGTACTTC
TRBD1 - TRBJ1-4 TRBV30 CAWSVPGGGTNEKLFF TGTGCCTGGAGTGTACCAGGGGGAGGTACTAATGAAAAACTGTTTTTT
- - TRBJ1-3 TRBV25-1 CASSESMTDYSGNTIYF TGTGCCAGCAGTGAAAGTATGACAGACTACTCTGGAAACACCATATATTTT
TRBD1 - TRBJ2-3 TRBV11-3 CASSFGTGSTDTQYF TGTGCCAGCAGCTTCGGGACAGGGAGCACAGATACGCAGTATTTT